The TCR beta chain described here comes from a study of control samples from healthy donors and cancer patients (dated by TCRdb to 2019 to 2021). The method was the immunoSEQ multiplex PCR assay. TCRdb retrieved this table from immuneACCESS and kept in-frame rearrangements only. Not all clones are present; in checked studies, unresolved V genes account for under half, and no reason is known for the remainder. Across this sample there are some 150,000 clones, with approximately 94% seen only once. Less than 15% of the sample belongs to the ten largest clones. The CDR3 runs 16 residues from the cysteine to the phenylalanine. CDR3 DNA is the only sequence kept; it has 48 bases, read in frame from the first base. In the case of this clone: Its antigen is not yet known. The input lacks base qualities; no much larger clone sits a single base away.

The rearranged chain carries TRBV21-1 and TRBJ2-1; the DNA was not used to check the table's D call, TRBD1. TRBV21-1 is a listed pseudogene. This sequence was found in a man aged 60 to 69 with colorectal cancer. Source material: PBMCs. The sequenced DNA: TGTGCCAGCAGCAAAGCCCCGGGACAGCCCTACAATGAGCAGTTCTTC. Protein translation: CASSKAPGQPYNEQFF.